This entry is about one TCR beta chain. Repertoires were generated with immunoSEQ multiplex PCR, while TCRdb's copy carries only in-frame clones and drops some. The data hold 95,000 to 120,000 clones, with approximately 89% observed a single time. This sample is part of a study of T cell responses to AZD1222 COVID-19 vaccine. CDR1 GTSNPN and CDR2 SVGIG come from the germline V gene (reference sequence). V was trimmed by 7 bases and J by 1 base, leaving 11 bases between them. The CDR3 contains 14 residues. This chain joins TRBV30 and TRBJ1-6; D might be TRBD1 (6 bases). The sequencing used peripheral blood, collected on day 0 of MenACWY control vaccination. This sequence originates from an adult in good health. CDR3 sequence reads: CASTQGSYNSPLHF. CDR3 nucleotides: TGTGCCTCTACTCAGGGGTCCTATAATTCACCCCTCCACTTT. The variable domain in full, with the rest retrieved from reference TRBV30 and TRBJ1-6, is SQTIHQWPATLVQPVGSPLSLECTVEGTSNPNLYWYRQAAGRGLQLLFYSVGIGQISSEVPQNLSASRPQDRQFILSSKKLLLSDSGFYLCASTQGSYNSPLHFGNGTRLTVT.